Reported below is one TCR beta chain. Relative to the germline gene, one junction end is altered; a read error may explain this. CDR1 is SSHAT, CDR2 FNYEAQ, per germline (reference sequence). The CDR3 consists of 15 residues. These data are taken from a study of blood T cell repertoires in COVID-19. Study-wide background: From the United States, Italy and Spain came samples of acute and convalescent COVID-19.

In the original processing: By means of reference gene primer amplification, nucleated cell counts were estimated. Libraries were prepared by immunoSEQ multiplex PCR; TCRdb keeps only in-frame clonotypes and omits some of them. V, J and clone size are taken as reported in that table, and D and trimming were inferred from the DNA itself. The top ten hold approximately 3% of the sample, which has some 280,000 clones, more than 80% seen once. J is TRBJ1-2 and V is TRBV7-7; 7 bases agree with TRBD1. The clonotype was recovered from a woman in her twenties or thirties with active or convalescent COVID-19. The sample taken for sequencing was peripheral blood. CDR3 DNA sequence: TGTGCTAGCAGCTTGGAAGCTCAGGGGGTCTATGGCTACACCTTC. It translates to CASSLEAQGVYGYTF.